One T cell receptor beta chain is described in this entry. As yet, its antigen is unknown. The data originate from a study of shared clonotypes between healthy human individuals. Study-wide background: In total, the donors were a couple of women and three men aged 18 to 49.

Naive CD8 populations comprised CD45RO-negative cells positively selected for CCR7, excluding terminally differentiated effector memory CD45RA+ cells. The study drew its donors from healthy HIV-negative adults without recent acute infections or vaccinations. The protocol was immunoSEQ multiplex PCR, while the TCRdb copy is restricted to in-frame clones and leaves out a portion. The sample records about 2.1 million clones, 93% being singletons. General observations from the study: Lower generation probabilities were found for non-shared clonotypes than for those shared by all four donors. Of the naive CD4 clonotypes, roughly 5% were shared across several donors.

The sample comprised naive CD8+ T cells from PBMCs. The receptor was isolated from a man aged 18 to 30 in good health. Some clones in this sample may be carry-over from other donors' samples.

The CDR3 region has the DNA TGTGCCAGCAGCTTTAGCGGGAAGGTGAATGAGCAGTTCTTC. Residues: CASSFSGKVNEQFF. V is TRBV11-2 and J is TRBJ2-1; 8 positions match TRBD2. J lost 7 bases, V lost 3 bases, and 5 bases had no gene match. Germline CDR1 reads SGHAT; CDR2 reads FQNNGV. CDR3 length: 14 amino acids.